The next 13 T cell receptor beta chains were all read from a single sample in a study of persistence of HIV-infected CD4 T cells. The immunoSEQ assay was version 4, run in survey mode. Using immunoSEQ multiplex PCR, the repertoire was profiled, and TCRdb retains in-frame clones only, with some absent. The sample lists over 60,000 clones; 65% to 80% were seen once. For these receptors, no antigen is known. Overlapping HIV-1 Gag 15-mer peptides at 1 ug per peptide per mL were used. CD40L-negative CD69-negative CD45RO-high memory CD4+ T cells were sorted as populations depleted of antigen-responding cells. This specimen was CD4+ T cells sorted from PBMCs after 18-hour stimulation, taken from a patient who received antiretroviral therapy. All receptors derive from an adult man with HIV who was CMV-seropositive.

V and J are TRBV7-3 and TRBJ1-6; 7 bases are a match to TRBD1. Germline CDR1 and CDR2: SGHTA and FQGTGA. The CDR3 sequence is 15 residues long. J lost 6 bases, V lost 2 bases, and 4 bases had no gene match. CDR3 residues: CASSLVRDSNSPLHF. CDR3 sequence (DNA): TGTGCCAGCAGCTTAGTTCGGGACAGTAATTCACCCCTCCACTTT.

This chain joins TRBV6-5 and TRBJ1-5; D is unresolved. V dropped 5 bases and J dropped 7 bases, with 12 bases sitting between them. The CDR3 consists of 13 residues. Germline CDR1 MNHEY, CDR2 SVGAGI. Written as DNA, the CDR3 is TGTGCCAGCAGTCCCCGGAGTGAACAGCCCCAGCATTTT. It encodes CASSPRSEQPQHF.

The V gene is TRBV2, the J gene TRBJ2-2; a possible D gene is TRBD1 (7 bases). Germline V gene data show CDR1 as SNHLY and CDR2 as FYNNEI. V gave up 5 bases and J gave up 5 bases, with 15 bases separating them. This CDR3 has 15 residues. The chain's CDR3 is CASSRQGRGTGELFF. CDR3 DNA sequence: TGTGCCAGCAGTAGACAGGGCCGGGGGACCGGGGAGCTGTTTTTT. Drawing the rest from reference TRBV2 and TRBJ2-2, the complete variable domain is EPEVTQTPSHQVTQMGQEVILRCVPISNHLYFYWYRQILGQKVEFLVSFYNNEISEKSEIFDDQFSVERPDGSNFTLKIRSTKLEDSAMYFCASSRQGRGTGELFFGEGSRLTVL.

The chain uses TRBV24-1 and TRBJ1-1; 8 nucleotides line up with TRBD1. Germline lookup yields CDR1 KGHDR and CDR2 SFDVKD. CDR3 length: 13 amino acids. V lost 8 bases to trimming and J lost 1 base; unmatched junction nucleotides: 2. The CDR3 sequence is CATMQGANTEAFF. DNA of the CDR3: TGTGCCACCATGCAGGGGGCGAACACTGAAGCTTTCTTT.

This chain links TRBV10-1 with TRBJ1-1, with 11 bases matching TRBD1. Unmatched junction bases numbered 9, after V lost 6 bases and J lost 6 bases. Germline assignment: CDR1 WNHNN and CDR2 SYGVQD (reference sequence). CDR3 length: 15 amino acids. This CDR3 reads CASSGGQGAIAEAFF. The CDR3 nucleotides read TGCGCCAGCAGCGGAGGACAGGGGGCAATCGCTGAAGCTTTCTTT.

This clone was recorded a few times. The sample has other DNA sequences that encode this CDR3 too. The chain combines TRBV3-1 (or the pseudogene TRBV3-2) with TRBJ1-5, with unresolved D. Looked up from germline, CDR1 is LGHDT and CDR2 is YNNKEL (reference sequence). The CDR3 loop spans 13 amino acids. V gave up 1 base and J gave up 9 bases, with 10 bases separating them. The CDR3 bases are TGTGCCAGCAGCCAAGCCCCCCAAGGGCCCCAGCATTTT. As protein: CASSQAPQGPQHF.

This CDR3 reads CASSLGTAALYQPSRQYF. As DNA, the CDR3 is TGTGCCAGCAGCTTGGGGACAGCAGCGCTCTACCAACCCTCGCGGCAGTACTTC. The rearrangement joins TRBV5-5 to TRBJ2-7; the D gene is possibly TRBD1 (6 bases). CDR1 is SGHKS, CDR2 YYEKEE, per germline (reference sequence). The V end lost 0 bases, the J end lost 9 bases, and 28 bases lay between the germline ends. The CDR3 is made up of 18 amino acids.

This sequence joins TRBV27 and TRBJ1-1; D is uncertain. The CDR3 is 13 residues long. V was pared by 5 bases and J by 0 bases, with 7 bases between. CDR1 is MNHEY and CDR2 is SMNVEV in the germline V gene (reference sequence). Written as DNA, the CDR3 is TGTGCCAGCAGTCTTCACTTGAACACTGAAGCTTTCTTT. Protein sequence: CASSLHLNTEAFF.

The chain joins TRBV6-6 to TRBJ1-5; D gene unclear. Germline V gene sequence: CDR1 MNHNY, CDR2 SVGAGI (reference sequence). V was shortened by 6 bases and J by 1 base, with 13 bases between the two germline ends. This CDR3 spans 15 amino acids. The CDR3 region has the DNA TGTGCCAGCAGGCCCTTGGGTGGGAGCAATCAGCCCCAGCATTTT. This gives the protein CASRPLGGSNQPQHF.

This chain joins TRBV29-1 and TRBJ1-2; the D is unclear. Trimming cost V 2 bases and J 6 bases, with 19 bases left between them. Germline CDR1 SQVTM, CDR2 ANQGSEA. The CDR3 extends over 15 amino acids. The CDR3 DNA reads TGCAGCGTTGAAAAGGGAGACTTTACCCCCAATGGCTACACCTTC. Translating gives CSVEKGDFTPNGYTF.

The chain links TRBV15 to TRBJ1-5; TRBD1 agrees at 8 bases. The germline V gene has CDR1 LNHNV and CDR2 YYDKDF (reference sequence). Trimming cost V 1 base and J 8 bases; bases outside gene matches: 13. CDR3 length equals 17 residues. DNA of the CDR3: TGTGCCACCAGCAGAGGGGGGACTCAGGGGGCACGGGAGCCCCAGCATTTT. Encoded protein: CATSRGGTQGAREPQHF. The variable domain in full, completed from reference TRBV15 and TRBJ1-5, reads DAMVIQNPRYQVTQFGKPVTLSCSQTLNHNVMYWYQQKSSQAPKLLFHYYDKDFNNEADTPDNFQSRRPNTSFCFLDIRSPGLGDTAMYLCATSRGGTQGAREPQHFGDGTRLSIL.

V gene TRBV9 combines with J gene TRBJ1-4; possibly TRBD1 for D (5 bases). V dropped 4 bases and J dropped 8 bases, with 21 bases sitting between them. The CDR3 contains 16 residues. The V gene's germline CDR1 is SGDLS and CDR2 YYNGEE. The CDR3 spells CASSPNVGGGGEKLFF. CDR3 sequence (DNA): TGTGCCAGCAGCCCAAACGTGGGGGGGGGAGGCGAAAAACTGTTTTTT.

The chain employs TRBV3-1 (or the pseudogene TRBV3-2) and TRBJ1-6; 9 nucleotides align to TRBD1. Germline trimming cut 8 bases from V and 8 bases from J; bases unmatched to any gene: 13. This CDR3 is built from 16 residues. Germline V CDR1 and CDR2: LGHDT, YNNKEL (reference sequence). The CDR3 protein is CASRGVTGGAYSPLHF. CDR3 DNA sequence: TGTGCCAGCCGGGGGGTCACAGGGGGCGCGTATTCACCCCTCCACTTT.